The sequence of this TCR beta chain was determined in a study of blood T cell repertoires in COVID-19. Across the study: Both acute and convalescent COVID-19 samples were obtained from the United States, Italy and Spain.

TCRdb's copy holds only in-frame clones and misses some; the assay was immunoSEQ multiplex PCR. The sample lists about 310,000 clones, 80% to 90% occurring once. The CDR3 runs 14 residues. Germline CDR1 is MNHEY and CDR2 is SVGAGI. The V end was cut by 6 bases, the J end by 1 base, with 13 bases between. This chain joins TRBV6-5 and TRBJ2-7; D is possibly TRBD2 (5 bases). This sequence originates from a man aged 50 to 60 with active or convalescent COVID-19. The sample consisted of peripheral blood. The CDR3 spells CASRLASWSYEQYF. For the CDR3, the DNA is TGTGCCAGCAGGCTGGCTAGCTGGTCCTACGAGCAGTACTTC.